The 20 T cell receptor beta chains below were found in one sample sequenced in a study of blood T cell repertoires in COVID-19. Produced via immunoSEQ multiplex PCR; TCRdb's table is partial and in-frame only. The sample lists approximately 280,000 clones, about nine tenths occurring once. Sequencing was done on a sample of peripheral blood. The receptors here all came from a man in his fifties with acute or convalescent COVID-19.

This chain uses TRBV10-2 with TRBJ1-5; D is undetermined. The CDR3 is 14 residues long. V lost 5 bases and J 3 bases, leaving 11 bases between the germline ends. Germline values: CDR1 WSHSY, CDR2 SAAADI. DNA of the CDR3: TGCGCCAGCAGTATAGGCAGGCACAATCAGCCCCAGCATTTT. It specifies CASSIGRHNQPQHF.

For the CDR3, the DNA is TGTGCCAGCAGCTTGGGAGCGGAGTGGACGCCCTACGAGCAGTACTTC. It translates to CASSLGAEWTPYEQYF. The chain uses TRBV5-5 and TRBJ2-7; D perhaps matches TRBD2 (5 bases). Trimming cost V 0 bases and J 2 bases, with 15 bases left between them. Germline V gene lookup returns CDR1 SGHKS and CDR2 YYEKEE (reference sequence). The CDR3 sequence is 16 residues long.

This rearrangement joins TRBV18 to TRBJ1-5; 12 nucleotides align to TRBD1. The CDR3 has 15 residues. Trimming cost V 3 bases and J 6 bases; bases outside gene matches: 3. Germline V lookup: CDR1 KGHSH, CDR2 LQKENI. The CDR3 DNA sequence: TGTGCCAGCTCACCGGGACAGGGGGCCTCTCAGCCCCAGCATTTT. It specifies CASSPGQGASQPQHF.

CDR3 residues: CASSLGLAGATDTQYF. The CDR3 DNA reads as TGCGCCAGCAGCTTGGGACTAGCGGGGGCCACAGATACGCAGTATTTT. The chain couples TRBV5-1 to TRBJ2-3; TRBD2 matches at 12 bases. Germline-derived CDR1 and CDR2 are SGHRS and YFSETQ. Germline trimming cut 0 bases from V and 2 bases from J; bases unmatched to any gene: 1. The CDR3 is made up of 16 amino acids.

In this sample, this clone turned up once. The chain employs TRBV30 and TRBJ2-7; 8 bases match TRBD1. Germline CDR1 and CDR2: GTSNPN and SVGIG (reference sequence). The CDR3 extends over 12 amino acids. J lost 5 bases, V lost 5 bases, and 5 bases had no gene match. CDR3 amino acids: CAWGQGSNEQYF. DNA for the CDR3: TGTGCCTGGGGACAGGGTTCCAACGAGCAGTACTTC.

This chain links TRBV7-8 with TRBJ2-3, with 9 nucleotides matching TRBD2. With 1 base clipped from V and 0 bases from J, the junction kept 2 bases outside the gene matches. Germline assignment: CDR1 SGHVS and CDR2 FQNEAQ. The CDR3 contains 16 residues. The DNA for the CDR3 is TGTGCCAGCAGCTTAGTGGCGGGGGGGAGCACAGATACGCAGTATTTT. Translated, it gives CASSLVAGGSTDTQYF.

CDR3 DNA: TGTGCCAGCAGCGCCACAGGTTATGGCTACACCTTC. Amino acids: CASSATGYGYTF. The rearrangement links TRBV6-5 to TRBJ1-2; D perhaps matches TRBD1 (5 bases). Germline assignment: CDR1 MNHEY and CDR2 SVGAGI. Trimming left V 6 bases short and J 5 bases short, with 10 bases between. The CDR3 totals 12 residues.

V is TRBV19 and J is TRBJ2-5; tentatively, D is TRBD1 (5 bases). The CDR3 contains 14 residues. V was trimmed by 4 bases and J by 5 bases, leaving 14 bases between them. Germline V gene lookup returns CDR1 LNHDA and CDR2 SQIVND (reference sequence). CDR3 residues: CASSKGRVGETQYF. The DNA of the CDR3 is TGTGCCAGTAGTAAGGGCAGGGTAGGGGAGACCCAGTACTTC.

The gene calls are TRBV3-1 (or the pseudogene TRBV3-2) and TRBJ2-5; D is unclear. This CDR3 is built from 15 residues. Germline CDR1 and CDR2: LGHDT and YNNKEL (reference sequence). Trimming shortened V by 3 bases and J by 2 bases, and 13 bases separated the two germline ends. The CDR3 loop reads CASSHDTLRQETQYF. The DNA of the CDR3 is TGTGCCAGCAGCCATGACACCCTACGGCAAGAGACCCAGTACTTC.

This sequence joins TRBV4-1 and TRBJ1-6, with TRBD1 matching 7 bases. Germline V CDR1 and CDR2: MGHRA, YSYEKL. This CDR3 contains 15 residues. V lost 4 bases, J lost 9 bases, and 9 bases stayed unmatched. The CDR3 loop is CASSREGALGSPLHF. The CDR3 DNA reads as TGCGCCAGCAGCCGAGAGGGGGCGTTAGGTTCACCCCTCCACTTT.

V and J are TRBV19 and TRBJ1-2; 8 bases agree with TRBD1. Germline V gene data show CDR1 as LNHDA and CDR2 as SQIVND (reference sequence). V was pared by 7 bases and J by 3 bases, with 7 bases of the junction left unmatched. The CDR3 runs 14 residues. The CDR3 DNA sequence: TGTGCCAGTACCCGGACAGGGAGCGACTATGGCTACACCTTC. This sequence encodes CASTRTGSDYGYTF. The variable domain in full, with the rest retrieved from reference TRBV19 and TRBJ1-2, is DGGITQSPKYLFRKEGQNVTLSCEQNLNHDAMYWYRQDPGQGLRLIYYSQIVNDFQKGDIAEGYSVSREKKESFPLTVTSAQKNPTAFYLCASTRTGSDYGYTFGSGTRLTVV.

V and J are TRBV20-1 and TRBJ2-2; 10 bases agree with TRBD1. CDR1 and CDR2 from the germline V gene are DFQATT and SNEGSKA (reference sequence). This CDR3 comprises 15 residues. V lost 3 bases and J lost 3; bases outside the gene matches: 4. CDR3 bases: TGCAGTGCTAGTATAGGGACAGGGGACACCGGGGAGCTGTTTTTT. Amino acids: CSASIGTGDTGELFF.

The chain couples TRBV11-2 to TRBJ1-1; TRBD1 matches at 7 bases. CDR1 is SGHAT and CDR2 is FQNNGV in the germline V gene. J gave up 1 base and V 3 bases, and 2 bases lay outside the gene matches. The CDR3 extends over 14 amino acids. CDR3 DNA: TGTGCCAGCAGCTTGGCAGGGGGGAACACTGAAGCTTTCTTT. Translating it yields CASSLAGGNTEAFF.

This clone was found once. The CDR3, as DNA: TGTGCCAGCGGCACCTCTGGAAACACCATATATTTT. Translated: CASGTSGNTIYF. The chain is built from TRBV6-5 and TRBJ1-3; D unresolved. Trimming removed 8 bases from V and 0 bases from J, with 5 bases in between. The CDR3 runs to 12 residues. Germline V CDR1 and CDR2: MNHEY, SVGAGI.

Points on this clone: One end of the junction does not line up with germline, which may come from a read error. The rearrangement uses TRBV19 and TRBJ2-5; a weak D match, TRBD1 (6 bases). Germline V gene data show CDR1 as LNHDA and CDR2 as SQIVND (reference sequence). The CDR3 runs 11 residues. CDR3 coding DNA: TGTGCCAGTAGTACCACACAGGGTGGGGACTTC. The encoded protein is CASSTTQGGDF.

The rearrangement joins TRBV6-5 to TRBJ1-1, with a possible D match to TRBD1 (5 bases). Trimming shortened V by 4 bases and J by 10 bases, and 22 bases separated the two germline ends. CDR1 MNHEY and CDR2 SVGAGI come from the germline V gene. This CDR3 spans 15 amino acids. The CDR3 DNA reads TGTGCCAGCAGTTCCGACGGCTGGGGGAGGGCCGCAGCTTTCTTT. Protein: CASSSDGWGRAAAFF.

The CDR3 loop is CASSYGTDYNEQFF. DNA of the CDR3: TGTGCCAGTAGTTACGGGACAGACTACAATGAGCAGTTCTTC. The rearrangement uses TRBV19 and TRBJ2-1, with 7 bases aligning to TRBD1. The CDR3 runs to 14 residues. V lost 5 bases and J lost 3; bases outside the gene matches: 4. CDR1 is LNHDA and CDR2 is SQIVND in the germline V gene (reference sequence). Together with reference TRBV19 and TRBJ2-1, the CDR3 gives the full variable domain: DGGITQSPKYLFRKEGQNVTLSCEQNLNHDAMYWYRQDPGQGLRLIYYSQIVNDFQKGDIAEGYSVSREKKESFPLTVTSAQKNPTAFYLCASSYGTDYNEQFFGPGTRLTVL.

V is TRBV12-3 or TRBV12-4 and J is TRBJ1-6, with D tentatively TRBD1 (6 bases). V was cut by 3 bases and J by 16 bases, with 10 bases left in between. CDR3 length equals 11 residues. CDR3 protein: CASSLGGQLHF. CDR3 in DNA: TGTGCCAGCAGTTTGGGTGGACAGCTCCACTTT.

This clone was found once. The gene calls are TRBV19 and TRBJ1-1; D not resolved. The CDR3 extends over 16 amino acids. V lost 4 bases, J lost 0 bases, and 15 bases lay in between. Germline CDR1 and CDR2: LNHDA and SQIVND (reference sequence). CDR3 sequence: CASSNGPGTLNTEAFF. The CDR3 coding sequence is TGTGCCAGTAGTAATGGCCCTGGCACATTGAACACTGAAGCTTTCTTT. Full variable domain (remainder filled in from reference TRBV19 and TRBJ1-1): DGGITQSPKYLFRKEGQNVTLSCEQNLNHDAMYWYRQDPGQGLRLIYYSQIVNDFQKGDIAEGYSVSREKKESFPLTVTSAQKNPTAFYLCASSNGPGTLNTEAFFGQGTRLTVV.

The CDR3 here is CASSPAPGMAVGAFF. The CDR3 DNA sequence: TGTGCCAGCAGCCCCGCCCCGGGGATGGCGGTTGGGGCTTTCTTT. This chain joins TRBV7-3 and TRBJ1-1, with D unclear. Trimming took off 5 bases at V and 11 bases at J, with 24 bases between the two ends. From germline, CDR1 is SGHTA and CDR2 FQGTGA. This CDR3 is built from 15 residues.